These T cell receptor beta chains were read from a single sample in a study of blood T cell repertoires in COVID-19. Generated by immunoSEQ multiplex PCR, the TCRdb table keeps only in-frame clones and is missing some. The data contain roughly 120,000 clones, more than 80% of them singletons. The sequenced material came from peripheral blood. The receptor source for this set is an older man with active or convalescent COVID-19. CDR3s include the opening cysteine and the closing phenylalanine or tryptophan. A D gene is named only where the DNA matches it firmly. A clone size is listed for some rows: how often the clone was seen (once, few, many), or a class if it is expanded.

v_call,j_call,clone_size,d_call,cdr3_nt,cdr3_aa
TRBV3-1/TRBV3-2,TRBJ1-1,-,-,TGTGCCAGCAGCCAAGGTCAGGCAGGAAGGCAAGCTTTCTTT,CASSQGQAGRQAFF
TRBV5-4,TRBJ2-7,-,TRBD2,TGTGCCAGCAGCTTGGGACTAGCGGGAGTCGCCTACGAGCAGTACTTC,CASSLGLAGVAYEQYF
TRBV29-1,TRBJ1-2,-,TRBD1,TGCAGCGTTCAAAACTGGGACAGGGCCGGAGGCTACACCTTC,CSVQNWDRAGGYTF
TRBV19,TRBJ1-2,-,-,TGTGCCAGTAAAGGGCAGGGCTACGGCTACACCTTC,CASKGQGYGYTF
TRBV27,TRBJ2-7,few,TRBD1,TGTGCCAGCAGTTCCGCAGGGGGCCCATACGAGCAGTACTTC,CASSSAGGPYEQYF
TRBV5-4,TRBJ2-7,once,TRBD2,TGTGCCAGCAGCTTGGAGGGGACTAGCGGGAACGTCCACGAGCAGTACTTC,CASSLEGTSGNVHEQYF
TRBV6-1,TRBJ1-5,-,-,TGTGCCAGCAGTGAACGGGGAGCCTTAAATCAGCCCCAGCATTTT,CASSERGALNQPQHF
TRBV27,TRBJ1-6,-,-,TGTGCCAGCAGTTTCGGGGAAGGGCGATTCAATTCACCCCTCCACTTT,CASSFGEGRFNSPLHF
TRBV5-1,TRBJ2-6,-,TRBD1,TGCGCCAGCAGCCTGGGGGACAGGGATGGGGCCAACGTCCTGACTTTC,CASSLGDRDGANVLTF
TRBV2,TRBJ1-2,-,TRBD1,TGTGCCAGCAGTGGGGGCAGCGGACAGGGAACGAATGGCTACACCTTC,CASSGGSGQGTNGYTF
TRBV9,TRBJ2-3,-,TRBD2,TGTGCCAGCAGCTCCCCTCGCCTAGCGGGAGCCCTATTTACCAGCACAGATACGCAGTATTTT,CASSSPRLAGALFTSTDTQYF
TRBV3-1/TRBV3-2,TRBJ2-7,-,-,TGTGCCAGCAGCCAAGATCGGCGGCCACATCCCTACGAGCAGTACTTC,CASSQDRRPHPYEQYF
TRBV7-2,TRBJ2-5,-,-,TGTGCCAGCAGCTCTGCTGGTACCGGGAATGGAGAGACCCAGTACTTC,CASSSAGTGNGETQYF
TRBV7-9,TRBJ2-7,-,-,TGTGCCAGCAGCTTTATGAGTGAGCAGTACTTC,CASSFMSEQYF
TRBV11-2,TRBJ1-5,-,-,TGTGCCAGCAGCCCCCAGGCGAGTCAGCCCCAGCATTTT,CASSPQASQPQHF
TRBV20-1,TRBJ1-2,once,-,TGCAGTGGCGATAACTATGGCTACACCTTC,CSGDNYGYTF
TRBV19,TRBJ1-2,-,-,TGTGCCAGTAGTTATTGGCAGGGATGGAACTATGGCTACACCTTC,CASSYWQGWNYGYTF
TRBV7-2,TRBJ2-2,-,TRBD2,TGTGCCAGCAGCCCCCGGGCGGGAGAAGGTACCGGGGAGCTGTTTTTT,CASSPRAGEGTGELFF
TRBV5-4,TRBJ2-6,once,-,TGTGCCAGCAGCTTGGACGGGACTCTCAGAGGGTCTGGGGCCAACGTCCTGACTTTC,CASSLDGTLRGSGANVLTF
TRBV19,TRBJ2-1,-,TRBD1,TGTGCCAGTAGTACGCCGGGACAGGGCCACAATGAGCAGTTCTTC,CASSTPGQGHNEQFF
TRBV4-2,TRBJ2-1,-,TRBD2,TGTGCCAGCAGCCAAGATGGCGGGAGTAGCCGTGAGCAGTTCTTC,CASSQDGGSSREQFF
TRBV11-2,TRBJ1-4,-,TRBD1,TGTGCCAGCAGCTTAGCCCTACCAACGACAGGGGCAGGTGAAAAACTGTTTTTT,CASSLALPTTGAGEKLFF
TRBV3-1/TRBV3-2,TRBJ2-7,few,-,TGTGCCAGCAGCCAACGCGCCGGGACCTACGAGCAGTACTTC,CASSQRAGTYEQYF
TRBV28,TRBJ2-1,-,TRBD2,TGTGCCAGCAGTTCAGCTAGCGGGAATTCCTACAATGAGCAGTTCTTC,CASSSASGNSYNEQFF
TRBV19,TRBJ2-1,-,TRBD1,TGTGCCAGCACAAGGACAGGGGGCCCAGCCGCGTATGAGCAGTTCTTC,CASTRTGGPAAYEQFF
TRBV28,TRBJ2-5,-,-,TGTGCCAGCAGTTTAGCTAGCGGAGGGGGGCGAGAGACCCAGTACTTC,CASSLASGGGRETQYF
TRBV12-5,TRBJ1-2,-,TRBD1,TGTGCTAGTGGCCCTGACAGGGGGTATGGCTACACCTTC,CASGPDRGYGYTF
TRBV28,TRBJ1-1,-,-,TGTGCCAGCAGTTACCCCGGAGGGATGAACACTGAAGCTTTCTTT,CASSYPGGMNTEAFF
TRBV12-1,TRBJ1-3,-,-,TGTGCCAGGACTATCCTTGACAGGGGGCTGAACACCATATATTTT,CARTILDRGLNTIYF
TRBV21-1,TRBJ2-7,-,-,TGTGCCAGCAGCATCCAGGGGACTAGCACTTCTCACTCCTACGAGCAGTACTTC,CASSIQGTSTSHSYEQYF
TRBV5-1,TRBJ1-1,-,-,TGCGCCAGCAGCGTCGGACACTTGAACACTGAAGCTTTCTTT,CASSVGHLNTEAFF
TRBV10-3,TRBJ1-1,-,TRBD1,TGTGCCATCAGCAGGGGGGAGACTGAAGCTTTCTTT,CAISRGETEAFF
TRBV11-2,TRBJ2-6,-,-,TGTGCCAGCAGCCCCGGGAGCTCTGGGGCCAACGTCCTGACTTTC,CASSPGSSGANVLTF
TRBV19,TRBJ2-4,-,TRBD2,TGTGCCAGTAGTACTCAGCGGGAGACGGTCATTCAGTACTTC,CASSTQRETVIQYF
TRBV18,TRBJ2-2,once,-,TGTGCCAGCTCACCAGGGCAGGTCACCGGGGAGCTGTTTTTT,CASSPGQVTGELFF
TRBV27,TRBJ2-1,-,-,TGTGCCAGCAGTCCCGGGAGCTCCTACAATGAGCAGTTCTTC,CASSPGSSYNEQFF
TRBV5-6,TRBJ2-7,-,-,TGTGCCAGCAGCTTAAAACCCGAAAGCCCGTACGAGCAGTACTTC,CASSLKPESPYEQYF
TRBV7-9,TRBJ2-3,-,TRBD1,TGTGCCAGCAGCCATCAGGGGGCGAGCACAGATACGCAGTATTTT,CASSHQGASTDTQYF
TRBV5-1,TRBJ1-3,-,-,TGCGCCAGCTGCGATAACTTCGGGTTCTCTGGAAACACCATATATTTT,CASCDNFGFSGNTIYF
TRBV27,TRBJ2-7,-,TRBD2,TGTGCCAGCAGTTTATTGGTCGGGGGGGCCCCGGCCCACGAGCAGTACTTC,CASSLLVGGAPAHEQYF
TRBV7-9,TRBJ2-7,-,-,TGTGCCAGCAGCTCCATCTACGAGCAGTACTTC,CASSSIYEQYF
TRBV5-6,TRBJ1-3,-,-,TGTGCCAGCAGCTTGGCGGCCAGGGGTACTGGAAACACCATATATTTT,CASSLAARGTGNTIYF
TRBV28,TRBJ2-1,-,-,TGTGCCAGCAGTTTCGGTCACAATGAGCAGTTCTTC,CASSFGHNEQFF
TRBV5-5,TRBJ2-7,-,TRBD2,TGTGCCAGCAGCGGACTAGGGATCTACGAGCAGTACTTC,CASSGLGIYEQYF